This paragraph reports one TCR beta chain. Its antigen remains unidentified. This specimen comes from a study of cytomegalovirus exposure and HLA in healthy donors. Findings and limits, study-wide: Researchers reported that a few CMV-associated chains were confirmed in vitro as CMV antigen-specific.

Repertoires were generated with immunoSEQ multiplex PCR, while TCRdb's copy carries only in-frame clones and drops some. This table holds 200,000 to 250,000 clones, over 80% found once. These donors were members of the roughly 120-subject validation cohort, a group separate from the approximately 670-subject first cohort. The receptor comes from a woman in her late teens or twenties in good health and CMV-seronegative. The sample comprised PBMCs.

The CDR3 reads CASSLNAQTGNTIYF. Here the CDR3 DNA reads TGTGCCAGCAGCTTAAATGCTCAGACTGGAAACACCATATATTTT. The chain links TRBV5-4 to TRBJ1-3; D gene uncertain. V lost 2 bases and J 2 bases, leaving 11 bases between the germline ends. CDR3 length: 15 amino acids. CDR1 is SGHNT and CDR2 is YYREEE in the germline V gene (reference sequence).